This T cell receptor beta chain appears in the sequencing data of a study of graft-versus-host responses after intestinal transplantation. TCRdb keeps only in-frame clones here, not all; method: immunoSEQ multiplex PCR. The sample has about 8,600 clones, over 25% seen once. Germline V gives CDR1 SGDLS, CDR2 YYNGEE. The CDR3 is made up of 15 amino acids. V lost 4 bases and J lost 15; bases outside the gene matches: 19. This TCR was sampled from a human patient who received an intestinal transplant. The genes are TRBV9 and TRBJ2-1; TRBD2 matches 7 bases. The specimen was alloreactive CD4+ T cells from a mixed lymphocyte reaction culture, collected before intestinal transplant. Subset denoted: CFSE-low proliferating T cells sorted from approximately six-day pre-transplant mixed lymphocyte reaction (GvH or HvG direction). CDR3 in amino acids: CASSPTSDGSWGGFF. The DNA for the CDR3 is TGTGCCAGCAGCCCTACTAGCGATGGGTCGTGGGGTGGGTTCTTC. The entire variable domain, with the rest obtained from reference TRBV9 and TRBJ2-1, is as follows: DSGVTQTPKHLITATGQRVTLRCSPRSGDLSVYWYQQSLDQGLQFLIQYYNGEERAKGNILERFSAQQFPDLHSELNLSSLELGDSALYFCASSPTSDGSWGGFFGPGTRLTVL.